The 27 T cell receptor beta chains listed next were all sequenced from one sample in a study of cytomegalovirus exposure and HLA in healthy donors. The PCR contained 60 Vbeta and 13 Jbeta primers. Repertoires were generated with immunoSEQ multiplex PCR, while TCRdb's copy carries only in-frame clones and drops some. The sample lists more than 150,000 clones; about 90% were seen once. Sequencing was performed on PBMCs. The receptors originated from a girl under three years old in good health and CMV-seronegative.

This clone has just one count. V usage is TRBV19 and J usage is TRBJ1-2, with 7 bases lining up with TRBD1. CDR3 length equals 16 residues. Trimming at V came to 1 base and at J to 1 base, leaving 6 bases not matched to a gene. Germline V gives CDR1 LNHDA, CDR2 SQIVND (reference sequence). The CDR3 sequence is CASSIGPGQLNYGYTF. CDR3 bases: TGTGCCAGTAGTATAGGGCCGGGACAGCTTAACTATGGCTACACCTTC.

A single count supports this clone. CDR3 in DNA: TGCAGCGTTTCGGTCGCTCAGAACACCGGGGAGCTGTTTTTT. It is translated as CSVSVAQNTGELFF. The genes are TRBV29-1 and TRBJ2-2, with no clear D. Germline V gene sequence: CDR1 SQVTM, CDR2 ANQGSEA. V was cut by 5 bases and J by 1 base, with 11 bases left in between. The CDR3 runs 14 residues.

CDR3 DNA sequence: TGTGCCAGCAGGTTCTCTACTAGCGGGGTTAACAATGAGCAGTTCTTC. Translating it yields CASRFSTSGVNNEQFF. J is TRBJ2-1 and V is TRBV5-6; 10 nucleotides match TRBD2. This CDR3 comprises 16 residues. J gave up 5 bases and V 5 bases, and 10 bases lay outside the gene matches. The germline gives CDR1 SGHDT, CDR2 YYEEEE.

Comments on this clone: The junction does not match germline at one end; this may be a read error. The chain couples TRBV4-1 to TRBJ1-2; D is perhaps TRBD1 (6 bases). The germline V gene encodes CDR1 MGHRA and CDR2 YSYEKL. CDR3 length equals 13 residues. CDR3 sequence (DNA): TGCGCCAGTGCCACCGGGACATCTTATGACTACACCTTC. Amino acid sequence: CASATGTSYDYTF.

This chain connects TRBV30 to TRBJ2-2, with 8 bases fitting TRBD2. Germline values: CDR1 GTSNPN, CDR2 SVGIG (reference sequence). The CDR3 has 15 amino acids. Germline trimming cut 0 bases from V and 6 bases from J; bases unmatched to any gene: 6. The CDR3 protein is CAWSVGGLGSGELFF. The CDR3 DNA reads as TGTGCCTGGAGTGTAGGGGGACTAGGGTCCGGGGAGCTGTTTTTT.

This sequence joins TRBV10-3 and TRBJ2-3; 9 bases are a match to TRBD2. Germline trimming cut 3 bases from V and 1 base from J; bases unmatched to any gene: 5. This CDR3 contains 16 residues. Germline CDR1 ENHRY, CDR2 SYGVKD. CDR3 sequence: CAISDWRGGRTDTQYF. The CDR3 DNA reads TGTGCCATCAGTGACTGGCGGGGGGGACGCACAGATACGCAGTATTTT.

The table lists this clone with a few counts. The chain employs TRBV14 and TRBJ1-1; a weak D match, TRBD1 (6 bases). Germline V gene lookup returns CDR1 SGHDN and CDR2 FVKESK. Trimming shortened V by 2 bases and J by 8 bases, and 18 bases separated the two germline ends. The CDR3 runs 15 residues. The CDR3 here is CASSQTRGVGTEAFF. CDR3 DNA: TGTGCCAGCAGCCAAACCAGGGGTGTGGGGACCGAAGCTTTCTTT.

This clone was detected once. This chain links TRBV4-2 with TRBJ2-7; 9 nucleotides align to TRBD2. Per the germline V gene, CDR1 is LGHNA and CDR2 is YNFKEQ. J lost 5 bases, V lost 1 base, and 6 bases had no gene match. This CDR3 has 15 residues. This chain's CDR3 is CASSQGGLAFNEQYF. The CDR3 nucleotides read TGTGCCAGCAGCCAAGGCGGACTAGCGTTTAACGAGCAGTACTTC.

J is TRBJ2-7 and V is TRBV6-6; TRBD2 matches at 10 bases. The trim removed 4 bases at V and 4 bases at J, leaving 7 bases unmatched. Germline V lookup: CDR1 MNHNY, CDR2 SVGAGI (reference sequence). This CDR3 has 15 residues. The chain's CDR3 is CASSFQAGGAYEQYF. The DNA of the CDR3 is TGTGCCAGCAGTTTCCAAGCGGGGGGGGCTTACGAGCAGTACTTC.

The sample holds one count of this clone. V and J are TRBV29-1 and TRBJ1-1; a weak D match, TRBD1 (6 bases). This CDR3 has 13 amino acids. Per the germline V gene, CDR1 is SQVTM and CDR2 is ANQGSEA. Deletions cut 6 bases from V and 9 bases from J, with 20 bases between. CDR3 protein: CSVGRQEMGKAFF. In DNA form, the CDR3 reads TGCAGCGTAGGGCGACAGGAGATGGGAAAAGCTTTCTTT.

The chain uses TRBV23-1 and TRBJ1-6; 9 bases fit TRBD1. TRBV23-1 is an ORF, and what it does is uncertain. This CDR3 comprises 18 residues. The junction had 7 bases not matched to a gene; V was cut back by 2 bases and J by 2 bases. CDR3 in DNA: TGCGCCAGCAGTCAAGGGACAGGGAACCCCCCCTATAATTCACCCCTCCACTTT. This encodes CASSQGTGNPPYNSPLHF.

Notes on this clone: Other DNA variants within this sample encode the same CDR3. The chain is built from TRBV5-1 and TRBJ2-5, with 8 nucleotides matching TRBD1. This CDR3 has 15 residues. With 0 bases clipped from V and 3 bases from J, the junction kept 4 bases outside the gene matches. Per germline, CDR1 SGHRS and CDR2 YFSETQ. DNA for the CDR3: TGCGCCAGCAGCTTGGCAGGGGGCGGGGAAGAGACCCAGTACTTC. It yields the protein CASSLAGGGEETQYF.

This chain links TRBV5-6 with TRBJ2-5; TRBD1 matches at 7 bases. The CDR3 loop spans 14 amino acids. Trimming at V came to 3 bases and at J to 5 bases, leaving 7 bases not matched to a gene. CDR1 SGHDT and CDR2 YYEEEE come from the germline V gene. CDR3: CASSSTGLWETQYF. The CDR3 DNA is TGTGCCAGCAGCTCGACAGGGTTGTGGGAGACCCAGTACTTC.

The chain employs TRBV5-1 and TRBJ2-4; 7 positions agree with TRBD1. The CDR3 contains 16 residues. CDR1 and CDR2 (germline): SGHRS, YFSETQ. The J segment lost 0 bases and the V segment lost 1 base, leaving 4 bases of the junction unmatched. As DNA, the CDR3 is TGCGCCAGCAGCTTGAGGGGGCAACTAGCCAAAAACATTCAGTACTTC. It translates to CASSLRGQLAKNIQYF.

The rearrangement joins TRBV4-1 to TRBJ2-7; 8 nucleotides match TRBD2. Germline V lookup: CDR1 MGHRA, CDR2 YSYEKL. The junction had 10 bases not matched to a gene; V was cut back by 4 bases and J by 2 bases. This CDR3 spans 16 amino acids. CDR3 nucleotide sequence: TGCGCCAGCAGCCTCGCTAGCGGGCGGCAGACCTACGAGCAGTACTTC. It encodes CASSLASGRQTYEQYF.

The V call is TRBV1, the J call TRBJ2-7; TRBD1, the table's D call, lacks a check against the DNA. TRBV1 is shown as a pseudogene. The CDR3 consists of 14 residues. CDR3 coding DNA: TGCACCAGCAGCCTTGGACAGGTTCGAGGGGAGCAGTACTTC. Protein: CTSSLGQVRGEQYF.

The chain is built from TRBV23-1 and TRBJ1-3; a possible D gene is TRBD1 (5 bases). TRBV23-1 is designated an ORF whose function remains uncertain. V was cut by 2 bases and J by 0 bases, with 14 bases left in between. This CDR3 has 17 residues. The CDR3 DNA sequence: TGCGCCAGCAGTCAAGATAATGACAGTGGCTCTGGAAACACCATATATTTT. This sequence encodes CASSQDNDSGSGNTIYF.

This sequence joins TRBV6-1 and TRBJ1-5, with 10 bases fitting TRBD1. The CDR3 covers 15 residues. The V segment lost 6 bases and the J segment 6 bases; nucleotides outside the gene matches: 8. CDR1 and CDR2 from the germline V gene are MNHNS and SASEGT. CDR3 nucleotide sequence: TGTGCCAGCAGGCTATTGGACAGGGGGAGTCAGCCCCAGCATTTT. Amino acids: CASRLLDRGSQPQHF.

This clone was seen a single time. The chain has TRBV18 and TRBJ1-2; TRBD1 is a possible D gene (5 bases). The germline CDR1 and CDR2 sequences are KGHSH and LQKENI. V gave up 3 bases and J gave up 7 bases, with 15 bases separating them. CDR3 length: 14 amino acids. The CDR3 loop reads CASSPEQALFGYTF. As DNA, the CDR3 is TGTGCCAGCTCACCCGAACAGGCACTGTTTGGCTACACCTTC.

V gene TRBV5-1 combines with J gene TRBJ2-1; 8 nucleotides agree with TRBD1. Germline loops: CDR1 SGHRS, CDR2 YFSETQ. CDR3 length: 14 residues. The V segment lost 1 base and the J segment 8 bases; nucleotides outside the gene matches: 5. CDR3 in amino acids: CASSLQGAYDEQFF. The CDR3 DNA sequence: TGCGCCAGCAGCTTGCAGGGGGCTTATGATGAGCAGTTCTTC.

This clone was observed a few times. The V gene is TRBV4-1, the J gene TRBJ2-3, with 10 bases fitting TRBD1. The CDR3 is made up of 17 amino acids. V was pared by 8 bases and J by 4 bases, with 15 bases of the junction left unmatched. Looked up from germline, CDR1 is MGHRA and CDR2 is YSYEKL. The CDR3, as DNA: TGCGCCAGCTCCCGGCCCCCGGGACAGGGGCATGCAGATACGCAGTATTTT. It yields the protein CASSRPPGQGHADTQYF.

The chain recombines TRBV29-1 with TRBJ2-3, with 14 positions matching TRBD2. The ends lost 6 bases at V and 5 bases at J; junction bases unmatched: 7. CDR3 length: 15 residues. Looked up from germline, CDR1 is SQVTM and CDR2 is ANQGSEA. The CDR3: CSVTTSGGALDTQYF. In nucleotides, the CDR3 is TGCAGCGTGACGACTAGCGGGGGGGCCTTAGATACGCAGTATTTT.

Remarks on this clone: An end of the junction does not agree with germline; a read error may underlie this. The J gene is TRBJ2-2, the V gene TRBV7-7; TRBD2 might be the D (6 bases). Germline CDR1 is SSHAT and CDR2 is FNYEAQ (reference sequence). The CDR3 consists of 18 residues. CDR3 DNA sequence: TGTGCTAGCAGCTTCTCAGTGAGAGCGGGTGCGAACACCGGGGAGCTGTTTTTT. Residues: CASSFSVRAGANTGELFF.

The chain carries TRBV4-1 and TRBJ2-1, with TRBD1 identical over 7 bases. CDR3 length: 18 residues. The germline V gene has CDR1 MGHRA and CDR2 YSYEKL. V was clipped by 1 base and J by 0 bases; unmatched bases: 9. The CDR3 DNA reads as TGCGCCAGCAGCCAAGCTGCCACAGGGGCAAGCTCCTACAATGAGCAGTTCTTC. Protein product: CASSQAATGASSYNEQFF.

The chain has TRBV7-2 and TRBJ2-7; 10 bases line up with TRBD2. There are 17 residues in the CDR3. V gave up 1 base and J gave up 5 bases; unmatched junction bases: 11. Germline CDR1 reads SGHTA; CDR2 reads FQGNSA. CDR3 protein: CASSLVLAGARYDEQYF. The CDR3 DNA reads TGTGCCAGCAGCTTAGTCCTAGCGGGAGCCCGTTATGACGAGCAGTACTTC.

The chain combines TRBV6-6 with TRBJ2-5, with D possibly matching TRBD2 (6 bases). The J call is uncertain, as TRBJ2-7 better fits the DNA end. CDR1 and CDR2 from the germline V gene are MNHNY and SVGAGI (reference sequence). The CDR3 runs to 13 residues. The CDR3 DNA reads as TGTGCCAGCAGTACCCAGGAGGGCGGCGAGCAGTACTTC. Its translation is CASSTQEGGEQYF.

The genes are TRBV6-5 and TRBJ2-7, with D perhaps matching TRBD2 (7 bases). V was trimmed by 5 bases and J by 4 bases, leaving 18 bases between them. CDR3 length: 15 residues. Germline V CDR1 and CDR2: MNHEY, SVGAGI. For the CDR3, the DNA is TGTGCCAGCAGTGTTACACAGGGAGGGGCTTACGAGCAGTACTTC. Amino acid sequence: CASSVTQGGAYEQYF.